This TCR beta chain is drawn from a study of graft-versus-host responses after intestinal transplantation. Some clones are missing from TCRdb's copy, which holds only in-frame ones; the method was immunoSEQ multiplex PCR. Of some 81,000 clones in the sample, approximately 88% were seen once. As for this clone: Its antigen is not known.

The CDR3 is 18 residues long. The V gene's germline CDR1 is MDHEN and CDR2 SYDVKM. V lost 4 bases and J lost 4; bases outside the gene matches: 17. The TCR comes from a human donor who received an intestinal transplant. J is TRBJ1-2 and V is TRBV28, with 8 bases aligning to TRBD1. The sequences come from unstimulated CD4+ T cells sorted from spleen or lymph node cells, collected before intestinal transplant. The CDR3 reads CASSSLLAGGGWAYGYTF. The CDR3, as DNA: TGTGCCAGCAGTTCCCTTTTGGCAGGGGGCGGATGGGCCTATGGCTACACCTTC.